The rows below give T cell receptor beta chains drawn from one sample of a study of blood T cell repertoires in COVID-19. Sequenced by immunoSEQ multiplex PCR; TCRdb stores in-frame clones only, minus some. This repertoire shows 290,000 or so clones, 90% found once; its top ten account for approximately 4.3%. The specimen sequenced was PBMCs or T cells enriched from blood (not recorded which). The receptor set was obtained from a woman aged 18-30 years with acute COVID-19. Each CDR3 is given with its conserved first and last residue. A D gene is named only where the DNA matches it firmly. Not every row has a clone size; where given, it reads once, few, many or a size class.

clone size	V gene	J gene	D gene	CDR3 length	CDR3 DNA	CDR3 protein
.	TRBV19	TRBJ2-1	TRBD2	17	TGTGCCAGTAGTACAGGGACTACCCTCAAACCTAACAATGAGCAGTTCTTC	CASSTGTTLKPNNEQFF
few	TRBV7-3	TRBJ2-7	TRBD2	20	TGTGCCAGCAGCGCAAATCCGGGACTAGCGGGAGGGCCAAATCCCTACGAGCAGTACTTC	CASSANPGLAGGPNPYEQYF
.	TRBV11-3	TRBJ1-1	TRBD1	13	TGTGCCAGCAGCCGGGACAGGGGTACTGAAGCTTTCTTT	CASSRDRGTEAFF
.	TRBV18	TRBJ1-5	TRBD1	17	TGTGCCAGCTCACCCCGACAGGGGACGAGCTTCGATCAGCCCCAGCATTTT	CASSPRQGTSFDQPQHF
.	TRBV19	TRBJ2-7	.	13	TGTGCCAGTAGTGGGTGGCGGAGCTACGAGCAGTACTTC	CASSGWRSYEQYF
.	TRBV18	TRBJ1-3	.	16	TGTGCCAGCTCACCACGACAGGAGAGCTCTGGAAACACCATATATTTT	CASSPRQESSGNTIYF
.	TRBV21-1	TRBJ2-3	.	16	TGTGCCAGCAGCAAAGAGGGGACTAGGGTCACAGATACGCAGTATTTT	CASSKEGTRVTDTQYF
.	TRBV28	TRBJ1-3	.	15	TGTGCCAGCAGTTTCGGCGGAACCTCTGGAAACACCATATATTTT	CASSFGGTSGNTIYF
once	TRBV10-3	TRBJ1-2	.	12	TGTGCCATCAACGGGGCTAACTATGGCTACACCTTC	CAINGANYGYTF
.	TRBV29-1	TRBJ2-1	TRBD2	15	TGCAGCGTATTTAGTTTGGGGGAGGGCCGAAATGAGCAGTTCTTC	CSVFSLGEGRNEQFF
.	TRBV19	TRBJ2-7	TRBD2	14	TGTGCCACCAAGGGGAGCGGGAGCTCCTACGAGCAGTACTTC	CATKGSGSSYEQYF
.	TRBV11-3	TRBJ2-5	.	13	TGTGCCAGCAGCTCTCTAGCGCGAGAGACCCAGTACTTC	CASSSLARETQYF
.	TRBV28	TRBJ1-4	.	14	TGTGCCAGCAGCGATCCGGGAAAGGATGAAAAACTGTTTTTT	CASSDPGKDEKLFF
once	TRBV19	TRBJ2-2	TRBD2	12	TGTGCCAGTACGACTAGCTCCGGGGAGCTGTTTTTT	CASTTSSGELFF
.	TRBV7-8	TRBJ2-6	TRBD1	15	TGTGCCAGCAGCTCCAGGGGGACTGGGGCCAACGTCCTGACTTTC	CASSSRGTGANVLTF
.	TRBV30	TRBJ1-1	TRBD1	13	TGTGCTGTATCTGGGACAGCGAACACTGAAGCTTTCTTT	CAVSGTANTEAFF
.	TRBV18	TRBJ1-3	TRBD1	15	TGTGCCAGCTCACCAGGACAGGTCTCTGGAAACACCATATATTTT	CASSPGQVSGNTIYF
few	TRBV19	TRBJ2-7	TRBD2	14	TGTGCCAGTAGTCATGGCGGGAGAGTCCTCGAGCAGTACTTC	CASSHGGRVLEQYF
.	TRBV12-5	TRBJ1-1	.	13	TGTGCTAGTGGTTCGACAGAGAACACTGAAGCTTTCTTT	CASGSTENTEAFF
once	TRBV9	TRBJ2-2	TRBD1	14	TGTGCCAGCAGAGAACAGGGGGCGAACGGGGAGCTGTTTTTT	CASREQGANGELFF
.	TRBV28	TRBJ2-5	.	14	TGTGCCAGCAGTCCCTACGACTCGCAAGAGACCCAGTACTTC	CASSPYDSQETQYF
.	TRBV7-6	TRBJ2-1	.	16	TGTGCCAGCAGCTCGTTTCAGGGAGGCTCCTACAATGAGCAGTTCTTC	CASSSFQGGSYNEQFF
once	TRBV28	TRBJ1-1	.	13	TGTGCCAGCAGTTTATCCGGAGTAACTGAAGCTTTCTTT	CASSLSGVTEAFF
.	TRBV9	TRBJ2-7	TRBD2	15	TGTGCCAGCAGCGTGAGCGGGACTAGCTCCTACGAGCAGTACTTC	CASSVSGTSSYEQYF
.	TRBV28	TRBJ1-5	TRBD1	16	TGTGCCAGCAGGACAGGGCAATTTTATAGCAATCAGCCCCAGCATTTT	CASRTGQFYSNQPQHF
.	TRBV24-1	TRBJ2-5	TRBD1	15	TGTGCCACCAGTCCCGGGACAGGGAACCAAGAGACCCAGTACTTC	CATSPGTGNQETQYF
.	TRBV28	TRBJ1-5	.	13	TGTGCCAGCCAGTTTCGGGGGAATCAGCCCCAGCATTTT	CASQFRGNQPQHF
.	TRBV9	TRBJ2-7	TRBD1	15	TGTGCCAGCAGCCCCGGGACAGTTGACTCCTACGAGCAGTACTTC	CASSPGTVDSYEQYF
.	TRBV2	TRBJ2-7	TRBD1	16	TGTGCCAGCAGTGGCTATGGACAGGGGGCTCCCTACGAGCAGTACTTC	CASSGYGQGAPYEQYF
.	TRBV7-9	TRBJ1-5	.	14	TGTGCCAGTAGCTCGTCGGACAGAGGACAGCCCCAGCATTTT	CASSSSDRGQPQHF
.	TRBV6-5	TRBJ2-2	.	13	TGTGCCAGCAGTCGACAGGATCCCGGGGAGCTGTTTTTT	CASSRQDPGELFF
.	TRBV29-1	TRBJ2-3	TRBD2	15	TGCAGCGTCCCTAAAGCTAGCGGGACTTCAGATACGCAGTATTTT	CSVPKASGTSDTQYF
.	TRBV20-1	TRBJ2-1	TRBD2	14	TGCAGTGCTAGTTACGCGGGAGGAATGGATGAGCAGTTCTTC	CSASYAGGMDEQFF
many	TRBV19	TRBJ2-1	TRBD2	18	TGTGCCAGTAGTCCCTGGGCTAGCGGAGGTCGTACCTACAATGAGCAGTTCTTC	CASSPWASGGRTYNEQFF
.	TRBV18	TRBJ1-3	.	15	TGTGCCAGCTCACCAGGGGGACACCTTGGAAACACCATATATTTT	CASSPGGHLGNTIYF
.	TRBV5-1	TRBJ2-3	TRBD2	16	TGCGCCAGCAGTCGCCTATCCGGGACTAGCGGAGATACGCAGTATTTT	CASSRLSGTSGDTQYF
.	TRBV7-3	TRBJ1-1	.	16	TGTACCAGCAGCCCCCAGCCTCAGACAGGCAACTCTGAAGCTTTCTTT	CTSSPQPQTGNSEAFF
.	TRBV5-4	TRBJ1-1	.	14	TGTGCCAGCAGCCTGGTGGCATCGAACACTGAAGCTTTCTTT	CASSLVASNTEAFF
once	TRBV7-9	TRBJ2-1	.	17	TGTGCCAGCAGCCGAAGCCCCCTAGGGGCTAGCTACAATGAGCAGTTCTTC	CASSRSPLGASYNEQFF
.	TRBV28	TRBJ2-1	TRBD2	17	TGTGCCAGCAGTTCCCCCCGACTAGCGGGCTCCTACAATGAGCAGTTCTTC	CASSSPRLAGSYNEQFF
once	TRBV20-1	TRBJ1-2	.	15	TGCAGTGCTAGTCGTCCCAACGCGGAGGGCTATGGCTACACCTTC	CSASRPNAEGYGYTF
.	TRBV5-1	TRBJ1-5	.	15	TGCGCCAGCAGCTTGGGGGCCAGCCACAATCAGCCCCAGCATTTT	CASSLGASHNQPQHF
.	TRBV11-2	TRBJ1-2	.	14	TGTGCCAGCAGCTCCTTATTGGGAGGGTATGGCTACACCTTC	CASSSLLGGYGYTF
.	TRBV5-4	TRBJ2-1	.	16	TGTGCCAGCAGCTTGGGGGGCGGACTATACAATAATGAGCAGTTCTTC	CASSLGGGLYNNEQFF
few	TRBV28	TRBJ2-3	.	16	TGTGCCAGCAGTTTAGAGGCCGTGGGTGACACAGATACGCAGTATTTT	CASSLEAVGDTDTQYF
once	TRBV5-3	TRBJ1-1	.	15	TGTGCCAGAAGCTTTACGGGACACCGGGGCACTGAAGCTTTCTTT	CARSFTGHRGTEAFF
.	TRBV19	TRBJ1-1	.	12	TGTGCCAGTAGTGGCAGGGGCGCTGAAGCTTTCTTT	CASSGRGAEAFF
.	TRBV6-2/TRBV6-3	TRBJ2-3	TRBD2	13	TGTGCCAGCAGTCCGCGGGAGACAGATACGCAGTATTTT	CASSPRETDTQYF
.	TRBV7-3	TRBJ2-1	TRBD2	15	TGTGCCAGCACCAAAGGGACTAGCGGGAACAATGAGCAGTTCTTC	CASTKGTSGNNEQFF
many	TRBV2	TRBJ2-1	TRBD2	15	TGTGCCAGCAGTGGACTAGCGGGAGAATCTGGCGAGCAGTTCTTC	CASSGLAGESGEQFF
.	TRBV28	TRBJ1-1	.	14	TGTGCCAGCAGCCCCCCTGCTGAAATTGGAGCGGCTTTCTTT	CASSPPAEIGAAFF
.	TRBV18	TRBJ1-1	TRBD1	17	TGTGCCAGCTCACCAACGAGCCCGGGACAGGGGAACACTGAAGCTTTCTTT	CASSPTSPGQGNTEAFF
.	TRBV9	TRBJ2-2	.	14	TGTGCCAGCAGCGTATCCATGAACACCGGGGAGCTGTTTTTT	CASSVSMNTGELFF
once	TRBV2	TRBJ2-3	TRBD2	14	TGTGCCAGCAAAAGGGAGGGCCGAGGGGATACGCAGTATTTT	CASKREGRGDTQYF
.	TRBV18	TRBJ1-3	.	18	TGTGCCAGCTCACCCTATGGGCCAACCCTAACCTCTGGAAACACCATATATTTT	CASSPYGPTLTSGNTIYF